This T cell receptor (beta chain) was sequenced during a study of T cells in women clearing cervical HPV infection. Looking at the study overall: Cases were women with histologically confirmed HPV16-related CIN3 or worse, including 2 invasive cancers. Controls gave blood once infection was undetectable; cases at lesion identification. Case blood was drawn a median approximately 150 days after lesion detection. Study observations and caveats: TRBV6-7 relative abundance averaged approximately 0.11% in cases and 0.15% to 0.2% in controls.

Measured with immunoSEQ multiplex PCR; TCRdb has only the in-frame clones, and not every one. The sample's table shows 45,000 to 50,000 clones. Worth noting for this clone: Its antigen remains unknown. Read coverage stops 3 residues before the CDR3 terminus; the germline J gene supplies the remainder.

Trimming cost V 4 bases and J 6 bases; bases outside gene matches: 3. The CDR3 length is 14 residues. From germline, CDR1 is LNHDA and CDR2 SQIVND (reference sequence). The chain carries TRBV19 and TRBJ2-2; 9 nucleotides agree with TRBD2. The specimen was blood buffy coat. This sequence originates from a woman aged 18 to 75 with a cervical HPV16 infection that either progressed to CIN3+ or cleared (not recorded which). The part of the CDR3 DNA that was read is TGTGCCAGTAGTAGCGGGGGGGCCGCCGGGGAG. This translates into CASSSGGAAGE. The entire CDR3 protein reads CASSSGGAAGELFF.